The rows below give T cell receptor beta chains drawn from one sample of a study of T cells in Graves' hyperthyroidism and ophthalmopathy. TCRdb passed the multiplex PCR reads through MiXCR, listing each CDR3 protein once. This table has some 600,000 distinct CDR3 sequences, around 13% appearing once. Sequenced: blood. The receptor source for this set is a woman in her thirties with Graves' hyperthyroidism that later progressed to Graves' ophthalmopathy. Each CDR3 is given with its conserved first and last residue. Each record gives: V gene, clone size, J gene, D gene, CDR3 protein, CDR3 DNA. D genes are given only for firm matches. Size values are once, few and many counts, or a class for expanded clones, and some rows have none.

v_gene: TRBV9; abundance: .; j_gene: TRBJ1-4; d_gene: .; CDR3aa: CASSVEQGNEKLFF; CDR3nt: TGTGCCAGCAGCGTAGAACAGGGTAATGAAAAACTGTTTTTT
v_gene: TRBV20-1; abundance: many; j_gene: TRBJ2-7; d_gene: .; CDR3aa: CSAGTISQGYEQYF; CDR3nt: TGCAGTGCTGGGACTATTAGCCAGGGGTACGAGCAGTACTTC
v_gene: TRBV3-1; abundance: many; j_gene: TRBJ1-5; d_gene: .; CDR3aa: CASSQRTDINQPQHF; CDR3nt: TGTGCCAGCAGCCAACGGACAGACATCAATCAGCCCCAGCATTTT
v_gene: TRBV29-1; abundance: few; j_gene: TRBJ1-2; d_gene: .; CDR3aa: CSVEDSGYGYTF; CDR3nt: TGCAGCGTTGAAGACAGCGGCTATGGCTACACCTTC
v_gene: TRBV2; abundance: many; j_gene: TRBJ2-5; d_gene: TRBD2; CDR3aa: CASSVRTSGNYQETQYF; CDR3nt: TGTGCCAGCAGTGTCCGTACTAGCGGGAACTACCAAGAGACCCAGTACTTC
v_gene: TRBV5-4; abundance: .; j_gene: TRBJ2-3; d_gene: .; CDR3aa: CASSRDTSTDTQYF; CDR3nt: TGTGCCAGCAGCCGGGACACCAGCACAGATACGCAGTATTTT
v_gene: TRBV2; abundance: many; j_gene: TRBJ1-2; d_gene: .; CDR3aa: CASSEEQQGGKGYTF; CDR3nt: TGTGCCAGCAGTGAGGAGCAACAGGGAGGGAAAGGCTACACCTTC
v_gene: TRBV27; abundance: many; j_gene: TRBJ1-3; d_gene: .; CDR3aa: CASSFREGGNTIYF; CDR3nt: TGTGCCAGCAGTTTTCGTGAAGGGGGAAACACCATATATTTT
v_gene: TRBV6-1; abundance: .; j_gene: TRBJ1-2; d_gene: .; CDR3aa: CASSPGVVGGANYGYTF; CDR3nt: TGTGCCAGCAGTCCCGGAGTGGTAGGGGGAGCTAACTATGGCTACACCTTC
v_gene: TRBV6-1; abundance: .; j_gene: TRBJ2-7; d_gene: .; CDR3aa: CASSTGRNEQYF; CDR3nt: TGTGCCAGCAGTACGGGACGGAACGAGCAGTACTTC
v_gene: TRBV2; abundance: many; j_gene: TRBJ2-7; d_gene: .; CDR3aa: CASRGTGEVEQYF; CDR3nt: TGTGCCAGCAGGGGAACAGGGGAGGTCGAGCAGTACTTC
v_gene: TRBV29-1; abundance: many; j_gene: TRBJ2-7; d_gene: TRBD2; CDR3aa: CSVHTSGPYEQYF; CDR3nt: TGCAGCGTTCATACTAGCGGACCCTACGAGCAGTACTTC
v_gene: TRBV4-1; abundance: .; j_gene: TRBJ2-6; d_gene: .; CDR3aa: CASSQGGSGANVLTF; CDR3nt: TGCGCCAGCAGCCAAGGAGGGTCTGGGGCCAACGTCCTGACTTTC
v_gene: TRBV6-5; abundance: .; j_gene: TRBJ1-1; d_gene: .; CDR3aa: CASSSDPDRLNTEAFF; CDR3nt: TGTGCCAGCAGTTCCGATCCGGACAGATTAAACACTGAAGCTTTCTTT
v_gene: TRBV7-2; abundance: few; j_gene: TRBJ1-4; d_gene: .; CDR3aa: CASSDGQTNEKLFF; CDR3nt: TGTGCCAGCAGCGATGGACAGACTAATGAAAAACTGTTTTTT
v_gene: TRBV20-1; abundance: few; j_gene: TRBJ2-2; d_gene: TRBD2; CDR3aa: CSANLAANTGELFF; CDR3nt: TGCAGTGCTAATCTAGCGGCGAACACCGGGGAGCTGTTTTTT
v_gene: TRBV6-2/TRBV6-3; abundance: many; j_gene: TRBJ2-5; d_gene: TRBD2; CDR3aa: CASTHGLAHLYQETQYF; CDR3nt: TGTGCCAGCACCCACGGACTAGCCCATTTGTACCAAGAGACCCAGTACTTC
v_gene: TRBV29-1; abundance: once; j_gene: TRBJ1-2; d_gene: .; CDR3aa: CSVGEGKNYGYTF; CDR3nt: TGCAGCGTTGGGGAGGGGAAAAACTATGGCTACACCTTC
v_gene: TRBV24-1; abundance: many; j_gene: TRBJ1-2; d_gene: TRBD1; CDR3aa: CATSDAGTGGGYGYTF; CDR3nt: TGTGCCACCAGTGATGCCGGGACAGGGGGCGGCTATGGCTACACCTTC
v_gene: TRBV25-1; abundance: few; j_gene: TRBJ2-3; d_gene: TRBD1; CDR3aa: CASSERGEGAKDTQYF; CDR3nt: TGTGCCAGCAGTGAGCGAGGCGAGGGGGCGAAAGATACGCAGTATTTT
v_gene: TRBV5-1; abundance: many; j_gene: TRBJ1-1; d_gene: .; CDR3aa: CASSFGGEAFF; CDR3nt: TGCGCCAGCTCTTTCGGGGGTGAAGCTTTCTTT
v_gene: TRBV30; abundance: few; j_gene: TRBJ2-7; d_gene: .; CDR3aa: CAWSMWLPYEQYF; CDR3nt: TGTGCCTGGAGTATGTGGTTACCCTACGAGCAGTACTTC
v_gene: TRBV19; abundance: few; j_gene: TRBJ2-5; d_gene: .; CDR3aa: CASSSSPGAAQETQYF; CDR3nt: TGTGCCAGTAGCTCCAGTCCGGGGGCAGCACAAGAGACCCAGTACTTC
v_gene: TRBV18; abundance: many; j_gene: TRBJ2-3; d_gene: TRBD1; CDR3aa: CASSLQGEPTTDTQYF; CDR3nt: TGTGCCAGCTCCCTGCAGGGGGAACCAACCACAGATACGCAGTATTTT
v_gene: TRBV24-1; abundance: many; j_gene: TRBJ2-1; d_gene: .; CDR3aa: CATSSRVIADNEQFF; CDR3nt: TGTGCCACCTCCTCACGAGTTATCGCCGACAATGAGCAGTTCTTC
v_gene: TRBV4-1; abundance: few; j_gene: TRBJ2-7; d_gene: TRBD2; CDR3aa: CASSDYSGTQGEQYF; CDR3nt: TGCGCCAGCAGTGACTATAGCGGGACGCAGGGCGAGCAGTACTTC
v_gene: TRBV2; abundance: many; j_gene: TRBJ2-1; d_gene: .; CDR3aa: CASIEDGRNGNEQFF; CDR3nt: TGTGCCAGCATAGAAGACGGCAGGAACGGCAATGAGCAGTTCTTC
v_gene: TRBV20-1; abundance: .; j_gene: TRBJ1-1; d_gene: .; CDR3aa: CSVRRTEAFF; CDR3nt: TGCAGTGTCCGACGGACTGAAGCTTTCTTT
v_gene: TRBV18; abundance: .; j_gene: TRBJ1-4; d_gene: TRBD1; CDR3aa: CASSPPGDSLTTNEKLFF; CDR3nt: TGTGCCAGCTCACCACCCGGGGACAGCCTGACAACTAATGAAAAACTGTTTTTT
v_gene: TRBV11-2; abundance: many; j_gene: TRBJ2-2; d_gene: TRBD1; CDR3aa: CASSLTGGASGELFF; CDR3nt: TGTGCCAGCAGTCTTACAGGGGGCGCGAGCGGGGAGCTGTTTTTT
v_gene: TRBV19; abundance: many; j_gene: TRBJ2-5; d_gene: TRBD1; CDR3aa: CASSLRQGVKETQYF; CDR3nt: TGTGCCAGTAGTCTCCGACAGGGGGTCAAGGAGACCCAGTACTTC
v_gene: TRBV3-1; abundance: many; j_gene: TRBJ1-2; d_gene: TRBD1; CDR3aa: CASSHPSTGEYGYTF; CDR3nt: TGTGCCAGCAGCCATCCCTCGACAGGGGAATATGGCTACACCTTC
v_gene: TRBV30; abundance: many; j_gene: TRBJ2-5; d_gene: .; CDR3aa: CAWRGRGGETQYF; CDR3nt: TGTGCCTGGAGAGGCAGGGGTGGAGAGACCCAGTACTTC
v_gene: TRBV11-1; abundance: many; j_gene: TRBJ2-3; d_gene: .; CDR3aa: CASSSRTRTDTQYF; CDR3nt: TGTGCCAGCAGCTCCCGGACAAGGACAGATACGCAGTATTTT
v_gene: TRBV19; abundance: once; j_gene: TRBJ2-1; d_gene: .; CDR3aa: CASSKRPSRGGGGEQFF; CDR3nt: TGTGCCAGTAGTAAACGACCGTCTAGGGGGGGGGGGGGTGAGCAGTTCTTC
v_gene: TRBV4-3; abundance: .; j_gene: TRBJ2-7; d_gene: TRBD2; CDR3aa: CASSQTTSGRYEQYF; CDR3nt: TGCGCCAGCAGCCAGACGACTAGCGGGAGATACGAGCAGTACTTC
v_gene: TRBV2; abundance: .; j_gene: TRBJ1-1; d_gene: .; CDR3aa: CASRTRQALNTEAFF; CDR3nt: TGTGCCAGCAGGACCCGACAGGCCTTGAACACTGAAGCTTTCTTT
v_gene: TRBV6-1; abundance: .; j_gene: TRBJ2-7; d_gene: .; CDR3aa: CASSDHGRGYEQYF; CDR3nt: TGTGCCAGCAGTGATCATGGACGGGGGTACGAGCAGTACTTC
v_gene: TRBV7-3; abundance: many; j_gene: TRBJ2-3; d_gene: .; CDR3aa: CASSLESSDTQYF; CDR3nt: TGTGCCAGCAGCTTAGAAAGCTCAGATACGCAGTATTTT
v_gene: TRBV4-3; abundance: few; j_gene: TRBJ2-5; d_gene: TRBD2; CDR3aa: CASSQEGWTSGQETQYF; CDR3nt: TGCGCCAGCAGCCAAGAAGGTTGGACTAGCGGTCAAGAGACCCAGTACTTC
v_gene: TRBV30; abundance: many; j_gene: TRBJ1-3; d_gene: .; CDR3aa: CAWSVGSAQDTIYF; CDR3nt: TGTGCCTGGAGTGTAGGTTCAGCCCAGGACACCATATATTTT
v_gene: TRBV20-1; abundance: few; j_gene: TRBJ2-7; d_gene: .; CDR3aa: CSALGEAYEQYF; CDR3nt: TGCAGTGCTCTGGGGGAGGCCTACGAGCAGTACTTC
v_gene: TRBV11-2; abundance: .; j_gene: TRBJ2-6; d_gene: .; CDR3aa: CASSPTNGANVLTF; CDR3nt: TGTGCCAGCAGCCCCACTAATGGGGCCAACGTCCTGACTTTC
v_gene: TRBV11-3; abundance: .; j_gene: TRBJ2-3; d_gene: .; CDR3aa: CASSLMEFGDTQYF; CDR3nt: TGTGCCAGCAGCTTAATGGAGTTCGGGGATACGCAGTATTTT
v_gene: TRBV12-5; abundance: many; j_gene: TRBJ2-1; d_gene: .; CDR3aa: CASGSGGRDSSYNEQFF; CDR3nt: TGTGCTAGTGGTTCTGGGGGGCGGGATAGCTCCTACAATGAGCAGTTCTTC
v_gene: TRBV5-6; abundance: .; j_gene: TRBJ2-5; d_gene: .; CDR3aa: CASSLVAGERETQYF; CDR3nt: TGTGCCAGCAGCTTGGTGGCTGGGGAGCGTGAGACCCAGTACTTC